This TCR beta chain is drawn from a study of blood T cell repertoires in COVID-19 (dated by TCRdb to 2018 to 2020). Regarding the research as a whole: The collaborator samples originated in the United States, Italy and Spain and spanned the acute and convalescent phases of COVID-19. Deeply sampled blood TCRbeta repertoires from subjects exposed to, actively infected with, or recovered from COVID-19 were included in the dataset. The repertoires were made available in a free public database intended to serve as a resource for research on the immune response to SARS-CoV-2. The sample metadata nearly always contained a de-identified subject ID, COVID-19 status, age in years and sex. The prospective study material was composed of cDNA or gDNA derived from T cells, B-cell-depleted T cells, or PBMCs. HLA class I and class II types, where available, came from metadata supplied by the sample provider rather than from assay-based typing. The samples were drawn from the first 160 participants of the ongoing ImmuneRACE study and from about 1,200 subjects provided by 6 global collaborators.

The table lists this clone with a count of one. Its antigen is not yet known. Per-base quality was not reported, and no clone a single base away is much larger than it. The germline V end is reduced by 4 bases and the J end by 7 bases; junction bases left unmatched: 12. Spanning cysteine to phenylalanine, the CDR3 consists of 15 amino acids. The CDR3 DNA has 45 bases and is translated from base 1. CDR1 is given as KGHSH and CDR2 as LQKENI, both from the germline V gene. In the prospective study, participants were about 18 to 100 years old, resided in under 30 geographic areas of the United States, and were enrolled through a virtual design. Cohort assignment in the prospective study relied on participant-reported clinical history from a screening survey and a study questionnaire. In the prospective study, mobile phlebotomists collected whole blood, serum and a nasopharyngeal or oropharyngeal swab from each participant. Prospective study participants could optionally give additional blood draws and questionnaires over a roughly two-month period. Before DNA extraction, prospective study blood samples were shipped either frozen or at room temperature.

TCRbeta CDR3 regions were amplified from genomic DNA by means of the immunoSEQ Assay, a bias-controlled multiplex PCR. The authors processed their data as follows. Nucleated cell counts per sample were estimated from amplification of reference gene primers within the assay. To quantify the absolute abundance of each unique TCRbeta CDR3 rearrangement, sequence reads were collapsed and filtered. For each sample, productive Simpson clonality was calculated as the square root of Simpson's diversity index over productive rearrangements. Imported from immuneACCESS, the table was reduced by TCRdb to in-frame sequences with V and J called. These copies leave out some clones; in studies compared against another copy, an unresolved V gene accounts for under half, and the cause of the remainder is not known. V and J calls plus clone size are reproduced from that table; the DNA served to infer D and trimming. The sample table contains fewer than 350,000 clones; only one count was recorded for about 86% of them. Roughly 4.2% of the sample rests with the top ten.

Results and caveats for the whole study, not just this receptor: The quantity of clinical and demographic metadata differed by source and by participant and was supplied without curation.

This TCR was sampled from a woman aged 40 to 55 with acute COVID-19. The chain employs TRBV18 and TRBJ2-5; TRBD1 agrees with 7 junctional bases. The sample taken for sequencing was PBMCs or T cells enriched from blood (not recorded which). The DNA reads as follows: TGTGCCAGCTCACTAGGGGGACAGATCGAAGGGACCCAGTACTTC. It translates to CASSLGGQIEGTQYF.